This entry lists 22 T cell receptor beta chains sequenced from one sample in a study of naive and memory T cell subsets. Whole-study results and caveats: Possibly reflecting memory cells re-expressing CD45RA, a few larger clonotypes occurred in naive repertoires, especially CD8.

These receptors have no known antigen. An equimolar mix of two oligonucleotides served as the beta constant-region primer for TRBC1 and TRBC2. Four rounds of PCR amplified the ligated cDNA using nested alpha and beta constant-region primers plus SP2. TCRdb itself ran the UMI-ligation and nested PCR reads through MiXCR, one entry per CDR3 protein. Found here are 130,000 to 150,000 distinct CDR3 sequences, about 20% of them singletons; the top ten hold roughly 0.1%. Specimen: naive CD4+ T cells from blood. Receptor source: a human donor in good health.

This clonotype was picked up a small number of times. The CDR3 region has the DNA TGCAGCGTTGTAGGGGGGCAAGGCACTGAAGCTTTCTTT. It is translated as CSVVGGQGTEAFF. The genes are TRBV29-1 and TRBJ1-1, with D tentatively TRBD1 (6 bases). This CDR3 is built from 13 residues. V was pared by 4 bases and J by 4 bases, with 13 bases between. Germline-derived CDR1 and CDR2 are SQVTM and ANQGSEA.

This clonotype was detected a few times. This chain uses TRBV3-1 with TRBJ1-1; D is perhaps TRBD1 (5 bases). The CDR3 contains 12 residues. The germline CDR1 and CDR2 sequences are LGHDT and YNNKEL (reference sequence). Deletions cut 1 base from V and 6 bases from J, with 6 bases between. In DNA, the CDR3 is TGTGCCAGCAGCCAAGGGACACCTGAAGCTTTCTTT. Translating it yields CASSQGTPEAFF.

This clonotype showed up just a few times. The V and J genes are TRBV7-2 and TRBJ2-5, with a weak D call TRBD2 (5 bases). Between the trimmed V and J ends, which lost 5 bases and 5 bases, there was a span of 18 bases. Germline V gives CDR1 SGHTA, CDR2 FQGNSA. This CDR3 region has 15 residues. The CDR3 loop reads CASSPRTLGWETQYF. The CDR3 coding sequence is TGTGCCAGCAGCCCGAGGACTCTTGGCTGGGAGACCCAGTACTTC.

This clonotype was observed at least ten times. This rearrangement joins TRBV5-1 to TRBJ2-2, with D possibly being TRBD1 (6 bases). The CDR3 has 16 amino acids. V lost 4 bases, J lost 4 bases, and 17 bases lay in between. The germline V gene has CDR1 SGHRS and CDR2 YFSETQ. The CDR3 DNA follows: TGCGCCAGCAGCATTACAGGGATCGGAGGCACCGGGGAGCTGTTTTTT. This encodes CASSITGIGGTGELFF.

This clonotype appeared a few times. The chain carries TRBV6-5 and TRBJ2-3; maybe TRBD1 (6 bases). Trimming removed 2 bases from V and 1 base from J, with 10 bases in between. The CDR3 is 15 residues long. Germline lookup yields CDR1 MNHEY and CDR2 SVGAGI. The CDR3 sequence: CASSYLGAGTDTQYF. The CDR3 DNA reads as TGTGCCAGCAGTTACCTGGGGGCCGGCACAGATACGCAGTATTTT.

This chain links TRBV3-1 with TRBJ1-6; D is unclear. V was trimmed by 3 bases and J by 5 bases, leaving 11 bases between them. The germline V gene has CDR1 LGHDT and CDR2 YNNKEL (reference sequence). The CDR3 spans 15 residues. The DNA for the CDR3 is TGTGCCAGCAGCCACGGCGACACGCATAATTCACCCCTCCACTTT. Encoded protein: CASSHGDTHNSPLHF.

V gene TRBV27 combines with J gene TRBJ1-1; D is ambiguous. CDR3 length: 13 amino acids. V lost 8 bases and J lost 1, with 11 bases in between. Germline V gene data show CDR1 as MNHEY and CDR2 as SMNVEV (reference sequence). The CDR3: CASHRVPNTEAFF. CDR3 in DNA: TGTGCCAGCCACCGCGTCCCGAACACTGAAGCTTTCTTT.

The V gene is TRBV12-3 or TRBV12-4, the J gene TRBJ2-6; possibly TRBD2 for D (5 bases). The V end was cut by 7 bases, the J end by 4 bases, with 14 bases between. The CDR3 contains 15 residues. The CDR3 spells CASILRSGGANVLTF. The CDR3, as DNA: TGTGCCAGCATCCTACGCTCGGGGGGGGCCAACGTCCTGACTTTC.

The table lists this clonotype with a few counts. The rearrangement uses TRBV7-2 and TRBJ1-3; D is undetermined. Germline V gene data show CDR1 as SGHTA and CDR2 as FQGNSA. This CDR3 spans 13 amino acids. V lost 3 bases and J lost 4, with 7 bases in between. CDR3 sequence: CASSFVAGNTIYF. The DNA for the CDR3 is TGTGCCAGCAGCTTTGTCGCAGGAAACACCATATATTTT. Variable domain in full (rest from reference TRBV7-2 and TRBJ1-3): GAGVSQSPSNKVTEKGKDVELRCDPISGHTALYWYRQSLGQGLEFLIYFQGNSAPDKSGLPSDRFSAERTGGSVSTLTIQRTQQEDSAVYLCASSFVAGNTIYFGEGSWLTVV.

This clonotype was seen a handful of times. This sequence joins TRBV10-3 and TRBJ2-7, with 7 bases aligning to TRBD1. The CDR3 runs 16 residues. The junction had 10 bases not matched to a gene; V was cut back by 5 bases and J by 0 bases. CDR1 is ENHRY, CDR2 SYGVKD, per germline. This chain's CDR3 is CAISRGPGQSSYEQYF. The DNA for the CDR3 is TGTGCCATCAGTAGAGGACCGGGACAGTCCTCCTACGAGCAGTACTTC.

Many counts were recorded for this clonotype. The genes are TRBV12-3 or TRBV12-4 and TRBJ1-5; D remains unclear. Trimming cost V 4 bases and J 5 bases, with 12 bases left between them. The CDR3 loop spans 14 amino acids. In nucleotides, the CDR3 is TGTGCCAGCAGTTATAAGACGGATTATCAGCCCCAGCATTTT. It is translated as CASSYKTDYQPQHF.

CDR3 nucleotides: TGTGCCAGCAGATACGGGGACGCAAACATTCAGTACTTC. Translating gives CASRYGDANIQYF. J is TRBJ2-4 and V is TRBV7-8; either TRBD1 or TRBD2 may supply D (5 bases each). V was clipped by 6 bases and J by 6 bases, with 12 bases between them. The CDR3 runs 13 residues. CDR1 is SGHVS and CDR2 is FQNEAQ in the germline V gene.

This rearrangement joins TRBV12-3 or TRBV12-4 to TRBJ1-4, with a possible D match to TRBD1 (5 bases). CDR3 length equals 16 residues. V lost 5 bases to trimming and J lost 3 bases, with 16 bases between them. The CDR3: CASSGSRRGANEKLFF. The DNA for the CDR3 is TGTGCCAGCAGTGGGTCCAGGAGGGGTGCTAATGAAAAACTGTTTTTT.

The chain uses TRBV10-3 and TRBJ2-1; D is possibly TRBD2 (5 bases). CDR1 is ENHRY, CDR2 SYGVKD, per germline. Trimming removed 6 bases at V and 7 bases at J, with 16 bases between. The CDR3 runs to 14 residues. CDR3 bases: TGTGCCATCAGCCGGGAACTAGATCAGAATGAGCAGTTCTTC. It yields the protein CAISRELDQNEQFF.

The table lists this clonotype with a few counts. The chain employs TRBV28 and TRBJ1-1; tentative D call: TRBD1 (5 bases). The CDR3 spans 10 residues. Between the trimmed V and J ends, which lost 7 bases and 11 bases, there was a span of 11 bases. Germline-derived CDR1 and CDR2 are MDHEN and SYDVKM. The CDR3 is CASKGNSAFF. In nucleotides, the CDR3 is TGTGCCAGCAAGGGGAATTCCGCTTTCTTT.

This clonotype turned up a few times. CDR3 region: CASSRGGGAGGPVPYF. The CDR3 DNA reads as TGTGCCAGCAGCAGGGGTGGTGGGGCGGGAGGGCCGGTTCCGTACTTC. The J gene is TRBJ2-7, the V gene TRBV28; TRBD2 matches at 9 bases. Germline CDR1 MDHEN, CDR2 SYDVKM. This CDR3 is built from 16 residues. J was trimmed by 12 bases and V by 6 bases; bases with no gene match: 21.

The J gene is TRBJ2-5, the V gene TRBV29-1; D gene uncertain. The CDR3 runs 10 residues. Germline loops: CDR1 SQVTM, CDR2 ANQGSEA. V shed 4 bases and J shed 5 bases, with 5 bases lying between them. The CDR3 DNA follows: TGCAGCGTTGGGATCGAGACCCAGTACTTC. This translates into CSVGIETQYF. The variable domain in full, with the rest retrieved from reference TRBV29-1 and TRBJ2-5, is SAVISQKPSRDICQRGTSLTIQCQVDSQVTMMFWYRQQPGQSLTLIATANQGSEATYESGFVIDKFPISRPNLTFSTLTVSNMSPEDSSIYLCSVGIETQYFGPGTRLLVL.

This clonotype has more than one count but fewer than ten. The chain joins TRBV20-1 to TRBJ1-5; 9 nucleotides align to TRBD1. With V trimmed by 7 bases and J by 4 bases, 5 bases remained unmatched. Germline V lookup: CDR1 DFQATT, CDR2 SNEGSKA (reference sequence). The CDR3 has 13 amino acids. The CDR3 protein is CSGGTGLNQPQHF. As DNA, the CDR3 is TGCAGTGGTGGGACAGGGCTTAATCAGCCCCAGCATTTT.

The V and J genes are TRBV7-9 and TRBJ2-2; D is unresolved. CDR3 length: 14 amino acids. Per germline, CDR1 SEHNR and CDR2 FQNEAQ (reference sequence). The V end was cut by 5 bases, the J end by 0 bases, with 7 bases between. The chain's CDR3 is CASSAQPNTGELFF. The CDR3 DNA reads TGTGCCAGCAGCGCGCAACCGAACACCGGGGAGCTGTTTTTT.

This clonotype has a handful of counts. The genes are TRBV20-1 and TRBJ1-2; unclear D gene. The V end lost 2 bases, the J end lost 2 bases, and 9 bases lay between the germline ends. CDR3 length: 13 residues. Looked up from germline, CDR1 is DFQATT and CDR2 is SNEGSKA (reference sequence). The chain's CDR3 is CSARWQANYGYTF. In DNA, the CDR3 is TGCAGTGCTAGATGGCAGGCCAACTATGGCTACACCTTC.

The chain employs TRBV29-1 and TRBJ2-1; 10 nucleotides agree with TRBD2. The CDR3 is 11 residues long. Per the germline V gene, CDR1 is SQVTM and CDR2 is ANQGSEA. With V trimmed by 1 base and J by 15 bases, 3 bases remained unmatched. The CDR3 DNA reads TGCAGCGTTGAAGTTAGCGGGAGGCGGTTCTTC. This translates into CSVEVSGRRFF.

CDR3 sequence (DNA): TGTGCCAGCAGTTTAACGGGGGGCACCCTCTACGCTGAGCAGTTCTTC. It encodes CASSLTGGTLYAEQFF. The chain combines TRBV28 with TRBJ2-1, with D possibly being TRBD2 (7 bases). V shed 2 bases and J shed 9 bases, with 20 bases lying between them. The CDR3 has 16 amino acids. CDR1 MDHEN and CDR2 SYDVKM come from the germline V gene.